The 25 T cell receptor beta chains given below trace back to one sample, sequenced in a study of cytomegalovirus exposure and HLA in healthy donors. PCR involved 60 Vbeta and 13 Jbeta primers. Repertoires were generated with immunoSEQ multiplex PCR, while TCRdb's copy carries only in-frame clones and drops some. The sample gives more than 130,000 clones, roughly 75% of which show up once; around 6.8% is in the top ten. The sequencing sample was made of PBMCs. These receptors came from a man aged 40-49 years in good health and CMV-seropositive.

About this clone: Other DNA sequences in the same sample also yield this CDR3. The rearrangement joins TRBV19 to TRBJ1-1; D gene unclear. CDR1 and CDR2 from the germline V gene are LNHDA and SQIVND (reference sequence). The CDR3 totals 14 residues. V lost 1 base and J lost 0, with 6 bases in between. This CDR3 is CASSIGALNTEAFF. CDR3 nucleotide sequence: TGTGCCAGTAGTATAGGAGCTCTGAACACTGAAGCTTTCTTT.

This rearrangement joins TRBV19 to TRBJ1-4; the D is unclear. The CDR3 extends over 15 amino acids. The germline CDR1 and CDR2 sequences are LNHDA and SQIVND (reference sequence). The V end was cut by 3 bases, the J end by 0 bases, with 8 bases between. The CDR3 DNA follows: TGTGCCAGTAGTATCTACAGTGCAACTAATGAAAAACTGTTTTTT. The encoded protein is CASSIYSATNEKLFF.

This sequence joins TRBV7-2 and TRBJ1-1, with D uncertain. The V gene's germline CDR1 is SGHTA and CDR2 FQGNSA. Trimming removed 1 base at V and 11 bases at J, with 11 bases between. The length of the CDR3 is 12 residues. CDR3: CASSLDEQWAFF. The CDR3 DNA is TGTGCCAGCAGCTTAGATGAGCAATGGGCTTTCTTT.

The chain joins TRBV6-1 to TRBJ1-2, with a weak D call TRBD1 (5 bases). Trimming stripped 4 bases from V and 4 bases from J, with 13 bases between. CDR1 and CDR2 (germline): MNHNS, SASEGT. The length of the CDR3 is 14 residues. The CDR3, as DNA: TGTGCCAGCAGTGCGACAGTCGATGCCTATGGCTACACCTTC. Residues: CASSATVDAYGYTF.

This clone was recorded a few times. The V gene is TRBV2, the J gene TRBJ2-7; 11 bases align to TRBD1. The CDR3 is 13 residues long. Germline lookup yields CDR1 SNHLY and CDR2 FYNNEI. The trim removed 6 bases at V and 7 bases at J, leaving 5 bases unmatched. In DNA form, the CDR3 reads TGTGCCAGCAGGGACAGGGGGCCGGGGGAGCAGTACTTC. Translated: CASRDRGPGEQYF.

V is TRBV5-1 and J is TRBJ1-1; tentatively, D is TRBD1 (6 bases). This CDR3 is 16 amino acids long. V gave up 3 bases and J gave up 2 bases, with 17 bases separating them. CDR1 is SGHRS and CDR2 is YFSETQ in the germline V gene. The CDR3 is CASSSGASTGNTEAFF. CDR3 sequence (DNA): TGCGCCAGCAGCTCCGGAGCTTCGACAGGCAACACTGAAGCTTTCTTT.

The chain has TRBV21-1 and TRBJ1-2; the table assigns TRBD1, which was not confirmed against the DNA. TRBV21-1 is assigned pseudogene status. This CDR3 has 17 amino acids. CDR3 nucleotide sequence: TGTGCCAGCAGCAAAGAGGTAAGGGGGCGAGCGGATGAAGGCTACACCTTC. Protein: CASSKEVRGRADEGYTF.

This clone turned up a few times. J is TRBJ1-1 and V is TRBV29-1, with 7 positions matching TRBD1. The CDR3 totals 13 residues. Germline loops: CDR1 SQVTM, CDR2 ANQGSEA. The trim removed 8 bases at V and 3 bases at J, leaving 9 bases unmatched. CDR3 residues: CSSRQGPYTEAFF. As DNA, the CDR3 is TGCAGCTCTCGACAGGGCCCTTACACTGAAGCTTTCTTT.

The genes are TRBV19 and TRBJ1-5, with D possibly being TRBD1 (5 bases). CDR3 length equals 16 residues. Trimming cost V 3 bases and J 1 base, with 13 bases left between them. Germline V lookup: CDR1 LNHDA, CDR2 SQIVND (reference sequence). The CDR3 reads CASSIWGLGSNQPQHF. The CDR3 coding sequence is TGTGCCAGTAGTATTTGGGGCTTGGGGAGCAATCAGCCCCAGCATTTT.

The CDR3 protein is CASSQEQGSYNEQFF. CDR3 nucleotides: TGCGCCAGCAGCCAAGAACAGGGCTCCTACAATGAGCAGTTCTTC. V usage is TRBV4-1 and J usage is TRBJ2-1, with D possibly matching TRBD1 (6 bases). The germline V gene encodes CDR1 MGHRA and CDR2 YSYEKL. V was cut by 0 bases and J by 0 bases, with 6 bases left in between. The length of the CDR3 is 15 residues.

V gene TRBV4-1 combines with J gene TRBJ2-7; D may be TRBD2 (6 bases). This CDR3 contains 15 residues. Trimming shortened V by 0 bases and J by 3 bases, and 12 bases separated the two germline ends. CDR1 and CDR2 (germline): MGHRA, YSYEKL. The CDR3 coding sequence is TGCGCCAGCAGCCAAGAGCGGGGCTTGGTCTACGAGCAGTACTTC. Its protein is CASSQERGLVYEQYF.

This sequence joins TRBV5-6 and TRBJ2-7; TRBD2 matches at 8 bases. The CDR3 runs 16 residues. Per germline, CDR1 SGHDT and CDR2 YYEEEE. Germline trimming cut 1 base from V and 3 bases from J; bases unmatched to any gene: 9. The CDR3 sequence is CASSLIRLAGSYEQYF. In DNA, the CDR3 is TGTGCCAGCAGCTTGATTCGCCTAGCGGGTAGCTACGAGCAGTACTTC.

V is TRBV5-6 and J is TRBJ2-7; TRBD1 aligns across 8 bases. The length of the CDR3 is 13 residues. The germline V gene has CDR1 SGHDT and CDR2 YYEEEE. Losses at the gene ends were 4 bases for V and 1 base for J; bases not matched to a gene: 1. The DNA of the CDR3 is TGTGCCAGCAGCGGGACAGGTTCCTACGAGCAGTACTTC. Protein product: CASSGTGSYEQYF.

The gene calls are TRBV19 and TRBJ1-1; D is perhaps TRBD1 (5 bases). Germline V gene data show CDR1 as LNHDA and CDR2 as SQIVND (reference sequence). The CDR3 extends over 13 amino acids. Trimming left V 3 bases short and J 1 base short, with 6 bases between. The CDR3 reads CASSMQGNTEAFF. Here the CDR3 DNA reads TGTGCCAGTAGTATGCAGGGGAACACTGAAGCTTTCTTT.

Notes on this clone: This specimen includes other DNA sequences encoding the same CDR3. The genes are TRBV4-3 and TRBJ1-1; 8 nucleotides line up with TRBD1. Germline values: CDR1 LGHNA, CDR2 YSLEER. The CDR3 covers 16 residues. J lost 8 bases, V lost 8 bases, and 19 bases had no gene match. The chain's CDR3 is CASSPGQGGAVGEAFF. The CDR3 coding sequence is TGCGCCAGCTCTCCAGGACAGGGAGGGGCCGTCGGGGAAGCTTTCTTT.

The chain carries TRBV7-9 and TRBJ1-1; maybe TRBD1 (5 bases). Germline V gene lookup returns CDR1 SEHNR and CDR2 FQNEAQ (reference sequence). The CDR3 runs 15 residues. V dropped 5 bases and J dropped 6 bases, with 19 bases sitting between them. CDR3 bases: TGTGCCAGCAGCCCTAACCCCGGGGGACGGCCTGAAGCTTTCTTT. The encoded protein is CASSPNPGGRPEAFF.

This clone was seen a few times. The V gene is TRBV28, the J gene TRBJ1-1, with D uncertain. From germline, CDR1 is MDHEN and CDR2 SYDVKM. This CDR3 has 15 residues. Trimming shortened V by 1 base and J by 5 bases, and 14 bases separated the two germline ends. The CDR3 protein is CASSLSPGIGTEAFF. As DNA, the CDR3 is TGTGCCAGCAGTTTATCGCCAGGAATAGGTACTGAAGCTTTCTTT. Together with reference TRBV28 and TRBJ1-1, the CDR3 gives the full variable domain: DVKVTQSSRYLVKRTGEKVFLECVQDMDHENMFWYRQDPGLGLRLIYFSYDVKMKEKGDIPEGYSVSREKKERFSLILESASTNQTSMYLCASSLSPGIGTEAFFGQGTRLTVV.

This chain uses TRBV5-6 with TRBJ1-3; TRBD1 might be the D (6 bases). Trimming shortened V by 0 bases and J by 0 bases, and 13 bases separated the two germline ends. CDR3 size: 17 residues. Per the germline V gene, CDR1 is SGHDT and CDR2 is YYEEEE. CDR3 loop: CASSLGPDRFSGNTIYF. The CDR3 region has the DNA TGTGCCAGCAGCTTGGGGCCCGACAGGTTCTCTGGAAACACCATATATTTT.

The CDR3 is CASSLTSGSYEQYF. CDR3 DNA: TGTGCCAGCAGCTTGACTAGCGGTTCCTACGAGCAGTACTTC. V is TRBV7-8 and J is TRBJ2-7; 9 nucleotides line up with TRBD2. The CDR3 spans 14 residues. The germline gives CDR1 SGHVS, CDR2 FQNEAQ. Trimming took 3 bases from V and 1 from J; bases not matched to a gene: 1.

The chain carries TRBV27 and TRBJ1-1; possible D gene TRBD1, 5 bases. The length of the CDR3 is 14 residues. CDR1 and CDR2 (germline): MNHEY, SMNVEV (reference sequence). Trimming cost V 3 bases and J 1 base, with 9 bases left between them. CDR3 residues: CASSLTASNTEAFF. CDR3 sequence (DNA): TGTGCCAGCAGTTTGACAGCGTCGAACACTGAAGCTTTCTTT.

The chain's CDR3 is CARPRVVSNYGYTF. The CDR3 DNA reads as TGCGCCAGACCACGGGTGGTTTCTAACTATGGCTACACCTTC. This chain uses TRBV10-1 with TRBJ1-2; D is undetermined. The length of the CDR3 is 14 residues. Trimming shortened V by 9 bases and J by 0 bases, and 14 bases separated the two germline ends. CDR1 is WNHNN and CDR2 is SYGVQD in the germline V gene (reference sequence).

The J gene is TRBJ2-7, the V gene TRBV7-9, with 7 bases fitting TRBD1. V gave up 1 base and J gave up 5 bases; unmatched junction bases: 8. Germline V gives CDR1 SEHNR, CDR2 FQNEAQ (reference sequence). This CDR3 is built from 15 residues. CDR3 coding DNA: TGTGCCAGCAGCTTAGAGTCTTCAGGGGGTAACGAGCAGTACTTC. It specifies CASSLESSGGNEQYF.

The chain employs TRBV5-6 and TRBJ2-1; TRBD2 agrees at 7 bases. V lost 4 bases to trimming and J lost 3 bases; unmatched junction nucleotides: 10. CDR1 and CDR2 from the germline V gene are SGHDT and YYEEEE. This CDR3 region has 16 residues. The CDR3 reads CASSPGGPSGYNEQFF. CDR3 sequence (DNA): TGTGCCAGCAGCCCGGGGGGTCCTAGCGGCTACAATGAGCAGTTCTTC.

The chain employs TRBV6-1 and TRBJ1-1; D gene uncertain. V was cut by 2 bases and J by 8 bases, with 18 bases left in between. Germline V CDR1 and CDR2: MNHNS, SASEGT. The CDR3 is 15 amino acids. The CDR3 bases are TGTGCCAGCAGTGAATACGAGGGATCCAAGATGGAAGCTTTCTTT. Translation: CASSEYEGSKMEAFF.

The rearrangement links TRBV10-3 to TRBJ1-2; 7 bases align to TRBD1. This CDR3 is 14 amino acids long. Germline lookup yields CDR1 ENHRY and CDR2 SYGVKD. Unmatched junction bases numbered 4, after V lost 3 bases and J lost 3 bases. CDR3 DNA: TGTGCCATCAGTGAAGGGGGCTCGGACTATGGCTACACCTTC. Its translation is CAISEGGSDYGYTF.